The 23 T cell receptor beta chains reported below all come from one sample, sequenced in a study of T cells after yellow fever vaccination (dated by TCRdb to the late 2010s). The meaning of the sample's treatment or condition label: live attenuated yellow fever vaccine strain. Libraries were made using 5' RACE. Sequencing was performed on an Illumina HiSeq 2500. TCRdb applied fastp at Q25 and MiXCR to the public reads, then kept only in-frame beta chains. Each CDR3 protein gets just one entry, which takes the most common genes and DNA from the rows behind it. Within this sample are about 75,000 distinct CDR3 sequences, with 7.3% of them counted one time only. The biggest ten clones account for roughly 28% of the sample. The sequences come from CD8+ T cells sorted from PBMCs, collected approximately 11 days after the first yellow fever vaccination. The receptors originated from a man younger than 35 who received the YFV17D yellow fever vaccine.

This clonotype came up many times. The rearrangement links TRBV6-5 to TRBJ2-7; D unclear. Germline V gene data show CDR1 as MNHEY and CDR2 as SVGAGI. This CDR3 is built from 14 residues. The ends were cut back, 2 bases at V and 2 bases at J, with 10 bases in the middle. CDR3 DNA sequence: TGTGCCAGCAGTTACGGCAGGACGACCTACGAGCAGTACGTC. This codes for CASSYGRTTYEQYV.

This clonotype was recorded many times. The V and J genes are TRBV7-6 and TRBJ2-1, with D tentatively TRBD2 (6 bases). The CDR3 contains 13 residues. Per the germline V gene, CDR1 is SGHVS and CDR2 is FNYEAQ. The ends were cut back, 0 bases at V and 10 bases at J, with 10 bases in the middle. The chain's CDR3 is CASSLAAGSEQFF. CDR3 nucleotides: TGTGCCAGCAGCTTAGCCGCGGGATCCGAGCAGTTCTTC.

This rearrangement joins TRBV9 to TRBJ1-5, with 7 bases lining up with TRBD1. V gave up 3 bases and J gave up 3 bases; unmatched junction bases: 3. Germline lookup yields CDR1 SGDLS and CDR2 YYNGEE. The CDR3 is 14 amino acids. CDR3 coding DNA: TGTGCCAGCAGCGCTACAGGGGTCAATCAGCCCCAGCATTTT. Residues: CASSATGVNQPQHF.

V is TRBV4-3 and J is TRBJ2-1; no definite D call. V dropped 4 bases and J dropped 6 bases, with 13 bases sitting between them. The CDR3 length is 14 residues. Germline CDR1 is LGHNA and CDR2 is YSLEER. In nucleotides, the CDR3 is TGCGCCAGCAGCCCCCTTCCCGGCCGCAATGAGCAGTTCTTC. It encodes CASSPLPGRNEQFF.

At least ten counts were recorded for this clonotype. The chain recombines TRBV27 with TRBJ2-1; TRBD1 matches at 8 bases. Trimming took 7 bases from V and 4 from J; bases not matched to a gene: 12. The CDR3 consists of 16 residues. Per germline, CDR1 MNHEY and CDR2 SMNVEV (reference sequence). In DNA, the CDR3 is TGTGCCAGCACCCCCCCGGGGACAGGACTTTACAATGAGCAGTTCTTC. This encodes CASTPPGTGLYNEQFF.

The chain uses TRBV25-1 and TRBJ1-2; D uncertain. The V end lost 8 bases, the J end lost 4 bases, and 11 bases lay between the germline ends. The length of the CDR3 is 12 residues. CDR1 MGHDK and CDR2 SYGVNS come from the germline V gene. DNA of the CDR3: TGTGCCAGCGGCTACGGGAGCTATGGCTACACCTTC. Translated: CASGYGSYGYTF.

Here the CDR3 reads CASSFGGTEAFF. The CDR3 region has the DNA TGTGCCAGCAGCTTTGGCGGGACTGAAGCTTTCTTT. The V gene is TRBV5-4, the J gene TRBJ1-1; D remains unclear. The germline CDR1 and CDR2 sequences are SGHNT and YYREEE (reference sequence). V shed 2 bases and J shed 5 bases, with 7 bases lying between them. CDR3 size: 12 residues.

This clonotype was detected a few times. The chain uses TRBV18 and TRBJ2-2; 9 bases map to TRBD1. Germline V CDR1 and CDR2: KGHSH, LQKENI. After removal of 6 bases from V and 0 bases from J, the junction contained 2 bases not matched to a gene. The CDR3 extends over 15 amino acids. The CDR3 sequence: CASSGTGTNTGELFF. Written as DNA, the CDR3 is TGTGCCAGCTCCGGGACAGGGACGAACACCGGGGAGCTGTTTTTT.

About this clonotype: A clone one base away is much larger, so this may be a read error. Since the CDR3 does not end with the conserved phenylalanine or tryptophan, this likely comes from a read error. This rearrangement joins TRBV4-1 to TRBJ2-1, with D possibly being TRBD2 (6 bases). V was clipped by 4 bases and J by 0 bases, with 16 bases between them. The CDR3 length is 17 residues. Germline CDR1 MGHRA, CDR2 YSYEKL. CDR3 nucleotide sequence: TGCGCCAGCAGCCCAAGGGACTTCCTGAGCTCCTACAATGAGCAGTTCTTA. Its protein is CASSPRDFLSSYNEQFL.

This clonotype was seen repeatedly, ten times or more. This chain connects TRBV4-3 to TRBJ1-1; no firm D call. Germline assignment: CDR1 LGHNA and CDR2 YSLEER. This CDR3 has 13 amino acids. V was cut by 3 bases and J by 0 bases, with 5 bases left in between. The CDR3 DNA reads as TGCGCCAGCAGCCACGCGGTGAACACTGAAGCTTTCTTT. Amino acids: CASSHAVNTEAFF.

The chain joins TRBV6-5 to TRBJ2-1, with 8 bases fitting TRBD2. With V trimmed by 0 bases and J by 10 bases, 11 bases remained unmatched. Germline CDR1 is MNHEY and CDR2 is SVGAGI. This CDR3 region has 16 residues. CDR3 bases: TGTGCCAGCAGTTACTCGATCGGCGGGGGGCCGGGGGAGCAGTTCTTC. This sequence encodes CASSYSIGGGPGEQFF.

This clonotype came up many times. The chain is built from TRBV6-5 and TRBJ1-3; D uncertain. CDR3 length equals 14 residues. In germline, CDR1 is MNHEY, CDR2 SVGAGI. Trimming pared 2 bases from V and 8 bases from J, leaving 13 bases between. In nucleotides, the CDR3 is TGTGCCAGCAGTTACGCCTCAGCTTGGGACACCATATATTTT. Translating it yields CASSYASAWDTIYF.

This clonotype was detected ten times or more. The V gene is TRBV7-9, the J gene TRBJ1-2; possibly TRBD1 for D (5 bases). This CDR3 contains 13 residues. Germline V gene lookup returns CDR1 SEHNR and CDR2 FQNEAQ (reference sequence). The V gene lost 0 bases and the J gene lost 7 bases, with 9 bases spanning the gap. In DNA form, the CDR3 reads TGTGCCAGCAGCTTAGCGTTAAGGGGTGGCTACACCTTC. Its translation is CASSLALRGGYTF.

This clonotype was counted only a few times. This chain connects TRBV27 to TRBJ2-2; no firm D call. CDR1 and CDR2 from the germline V gene are MNHEY and SMNVEV (reference sequence). The ends were cut back, 7 bases at V and 8 bases at J, with 17 bases in the middle. This CDR3 has 14 residues. Written as DNA, the CDR3 is TGTGCCAGCAACTGGAACTATGGATCAGGGGAGCTGTTTTTT. Protein sequence: CASNWNYGSGELFF.

This clonotype was detected ten times or more. V is TRBV29-1 and J is TRBJ2-5, with D perhaps being TRBD1 or TRBD2 (5 bases each). There are 13 residues in the CDR3. In germline, CDR1 is SQVTM, CDR2 ANQGSEA. V was trimmed by 4 bases and J by 3 bases, leaving 12 bases between them. CDR3 sequence: CSVGLRDEETQYF. Here the CDR3 DNA reads TGCAGCGTTGGACTCAGGGACGAAGAGACCCAGTACTTC. Full variable domain (outside the CDR3, taken from reference TRBV29-1 and TRBJ2-5): SAVISQKPSRDICQRGTSLTIQCQVDSQVTMMFWYRQQPGQSLTLIATANQGSEATYESGFVIDKFPISRPNLTFSTLTVSNMSPEDSSIYLCSVGLRDEETQYFGPGTRLLVL.

This clonotype was recorded a few times. V usage is TRBV5-1 and J usage is TRBJ1-1; D uncertain. Trimming shortened V by 4 bases and J by 1 base, and 8 bases separated the two germline ends. The CDR3 contains 13 residues. Germline assignment: CDR1 SGHRS and CDR2 YFSETQ. The CDR3 DNA sequence: TGCGCCAGCAGCCAAACACGGAACACTGAAGCTTTCTTT. Translating gives CASSQTRNTEAFF.

This clonotype was seen repeatedly, ten times or more. The chain carries TRBV4-1 and TRBJ2-7; D is unresolved. This CDR3 is 15 amino acids long. Trimming shortened V by 0 bases and J by 1 base, and 10 bases separated the two germline ends. Germline CDR1 and CDR2: MGHRA and YSYEKL. CDR3 coding DNA: TGCGCCAGCAGCCAAGAAAGGGCAGGATCCTACGAGCAGTACGTC. Translating it yields CASSQERAGSYEQYV.

This clonotype was seen ten or more times. The rearrangement joins TRBV27 to TRBJ2-4; D is perhaps TRBD1 (7 bases). Germline loops: CDR1 MNHEY, CDR2 SMNVEV (reference sequence). Trimming removed 6 bases at V and 2 bases at J, with 11 bases between. The CDR3 consists of 14 residues. The CDR3 sequence is CASSRGVTKNIQYF. The CDR3 coding sequence is TGTGCCAGCAGCAGGGGGGTTACCAAAAACATTCAGTACTTC.

At least ten counts were recorded for this clonotype. This chain links TRBV6-1 with TRBJ2-7; D may match TRBD1 or TRBD2 (5 bases each). The CDR3 totals 15 residues. Germline CDR1 and CDR2: MNHNS and SASEGT. V lost 2 bases and J 4 bases, leaving 15 bases between the germline ends. The CDR3 DNA sequence: TGTGCCAGCAGTGAACTCGGGACGGCCCCTTACGAGCAGTACGTC. Amino acid sequence: CASSELGTAPYEQYV.

Only a few counts were recorded for this clonotype. The chain joins TRBV6-2 or TRBV6-3 to TRBJ2-3; maybe TRBD2 (5 bases). This CDR3 is built from 16 residues. CDR1 MNHEY and CDR2 SVGEGT come from the germline V gene. Between the trimmed V and J ends, which lost 3 bases and 0 bases, there was a span of 13 bases. The CDR3 DNA follows: TGTGCCAGCAGTTATTCGGAGAGGGATAGCACAGATACGCAGTATTTT. Translation gives CASSYSERDSTDTQYF.

This clonotype was detected ten times or more. The genes are TRBV12-3 or TRBV12-4 and TRBJ2-2; D is undetermined. Trimming took 3 bases from V and 8 from J, leaving 10 bases between them. The CDR3 consists of 13 residues. CDR3 region: CASSFGSLGELFF. Here the CDR3 DNA reads TGTGCCAGCAGTTTCGGGTCCTTGGGGGAGCTGTTTTTT.

This clonotype was seen a few times. The rearrangement uses TRBV12-5 and TRBJ1-2; D ambiguous. This CDR3 spans 9 amino acids. Germline values: CDR1 LGHNT, CDR2 FRNRAP. V lost 6 bases and J 12 bases, leaving 8 bases between the germline ends. The chain's CDR3 is CASGLYNTF. The CDR3 bases are TGTGCTAGTGGCCTTTATAACACCTTC.

The chain combines TRBV11-1 with TRBJ2-5, with a weak D call TRBD2 (6 bases). The CDR3 length is 12 residues. Trimming cost V 0 bases and J 13 bases, with 12 bases left between them. Germline V gene lookup returns CDR1 SGHAT and CDR2 FQDESV (reference sequence). CDR3 DNA: TGTGCCAGCAGCTTAGCGGCGGGACCCATGTACTTC. Residues: CASSLAAGPMYF.